A single sample is the source of the 9 T cell receptor beta chains below, sequenced in a study of cytomegalovirus exposure and HLA in healthy donors (dated by TCRdb to between 2016 and 2019). Receptor libraries were prepared by the immunoSEQ multiplex PCR assay. The multiplex PCR relied on a mix of 60 forward primers for TCR Vbeta segments and 13 reverse primers for TCR Jbeta segments. TCRdb carries this immuneACCESS record with in-frame sequences only. Its versions omit some clonotypes, under half of them owing to an unresolved V gene in the studies checked, with the rest unexplained. This sample holds around 97,000 clones; around 85% were observed only once. About 4.8% of the sample is taken by the ten largest. The sample taken for sequencing was PBMCs. The receptors were sampled from a man in his forties in good health and CMV-seropositive.

The chain recombines TRBV12-2 with TRBJ2-3; TRBD2 is the table's D call, not checked against the DNA. TRBV12-2 is deemed a pseudogene. CDR3 length: 16 amino acids. For the CDR3, the DNA is TGTGCAAGTCGCTTGGAGCTAGCGGGAGGGTCAGATACGCAGTATTTT. Its translation is CASRLELAGGSDTQYF.

This clone has a handful of counts. The V call is TRBV7-9, the J call TRBJ2-5, with 15 bases fitting TRBD2. The germline V gene has CDR1 SEHNR and CDR2 FQNEAQ (reference sequence). The CDR3 runs to 16 residues. V gave up 5 bases and J gave up 4 bases; unmatched junction bases: 5. In DNA, the CDR3 is TGTGCCAGCAGCCCGGGGACTAGCGGGAGGTCAGAGACCCAGTACTTC. Residues: CASSPGTSGRSETQYF.

The sample holds one count of this clone. This rearrangement joins TRBV9 to TRBJ1-1, with a weak D call TRBD1 (6 bases). In germline, CDR1 is SGDLS, CDR2 YYNGEE. The CDR3 sequence is 13 residues long. The V end was cut by 3 bases, the J end by 5 bases, with 11 bases between. The CDR3 spells CASSGQVATEAFF. The CDR3 bases are TGTGCCAGCAGCGGACAGGTGGCGACTGAAGCTTTCTTT. Full variable domain (missing parts from reference TRBV9 and TRBJ1-1): DSGVTQTPKHLITATGQRVTLRCSPRSGDLSVYWYQQSLDQGLQFLIQYYNGEERAKGNILERFSAQQFPDLHSELNLSSLELGDSALYFCASSGQVATEAFFGQGTRLTVV.

The chain employs TRBV5-6 and TRBJ2-1; weak D call: TRBD2 (6 bases). The CDR3 contains 16 residues. Germline loops: CDR1 SGHDT, CDR2 YYEEEE. The V and J ends lost 3 bases and 2 bases respectively, with 15 bases between them. The CDR3 spells CASSSQGSGPYNEQFF. For the CDR3, the DNA is TGTGCCAGCAGCTCGCAGGGTAGCGGTCCCTACAATGAGCAGTTCTTC.

The CDR3 nucleotides read TGTGCCAGCAGTACAAGACACTTCCCAGATACGCAGTATTTT. It is translated as CASSTRHFPDTQYF. The chain links TRBV27 to TRBJ2-3; no definite D call. CDR3 length equals 14 residues. Germline assignment: CDR1 MNHEY and CDR2 SMNVEV (reference sequence). The V gene lost 5 bases and the J gene lost 4 bases, with 13 bases spanning the gap.

The chain links TRBV2 to TRBJ2-3; no clear D gene. This CDR3 is 13 amino acids long. With 2 bases removed from V and 8 bases from J, the gap between germline ends came to 11 bases. Looked up from germline, CDR1 is SNHLY and CDR2 is FYNNEI. CDR3 sequence: CASSELDGRTQYF. CDR3 nucleotides: TGTGCCAGCAGTGAACTAGATGGTCGTACGCAGTATTTT.

The chain is built from TRBV2 and TRBJ2-1; the D gene is possibly TRBD2 (7 bases). The CDR3 length is 16 residues. Germline CDR1 reads SNHLY; CDR2 reads FYNNEI. The V end lost 8 bases, the J end lost 0 bases, and 17 bases lay between the germline ends. CDR3 residues: CASLKGGGRSYNEQFF. Written as DNA, the CDR3 is TGTGCCAGCCTCAAGGGGGGGGGCCGCTCCTACAATGAGCAGTTCTTC. The variable domain in full, with the rest retrieved from reference TRBV2 and TRBJ2-1, is EPEVTQTPSHQVTQMGQEVILRCVPISNHLYFYWYRQILGQKVEFLVSFYNNEISEKSEIFDDQFSVERPDGSNFTLKIRSTKLEDSAMYFCASLKGGGRSYNEQFFGPGTRLTVL.

The rearrangement joins TRBV15 to TRBJ2-7, with D tentatively TRBD1 (6 bases). Germline loops: CDR1 LNHNV, CDR2 YYDKDF (reference sequence). This CDR3 contains 15 residues. Trimming removed 0 bases from V and 5 bases from J, with 14 bases in between. CDR3 loop: CATSRDQQGTHEQYF. DNA of the CDR3: TGTGCCACCAGCAGAGATCAACAGGGTACCCACGAGCAGTACTTC.

The chain employs TRBV9 and TRBJ2-3, with 9 bases aligning to TRBD2. The CDR3 loop spans 16 amino acids. The germline CDR1 and CDR2 sequences are SGDLS and YYNGEE. With 0 bases clipped from V and 5 bases from J, the junction kept 7 bases outside the gene matches. The CDR3 is CASSVGLAGGVDTQYF. The CDR3 coding sequence is TGTGCCAGCAGCGTAGGATTGGCGGGGGGGGTAGATACGCAGTATTTT.